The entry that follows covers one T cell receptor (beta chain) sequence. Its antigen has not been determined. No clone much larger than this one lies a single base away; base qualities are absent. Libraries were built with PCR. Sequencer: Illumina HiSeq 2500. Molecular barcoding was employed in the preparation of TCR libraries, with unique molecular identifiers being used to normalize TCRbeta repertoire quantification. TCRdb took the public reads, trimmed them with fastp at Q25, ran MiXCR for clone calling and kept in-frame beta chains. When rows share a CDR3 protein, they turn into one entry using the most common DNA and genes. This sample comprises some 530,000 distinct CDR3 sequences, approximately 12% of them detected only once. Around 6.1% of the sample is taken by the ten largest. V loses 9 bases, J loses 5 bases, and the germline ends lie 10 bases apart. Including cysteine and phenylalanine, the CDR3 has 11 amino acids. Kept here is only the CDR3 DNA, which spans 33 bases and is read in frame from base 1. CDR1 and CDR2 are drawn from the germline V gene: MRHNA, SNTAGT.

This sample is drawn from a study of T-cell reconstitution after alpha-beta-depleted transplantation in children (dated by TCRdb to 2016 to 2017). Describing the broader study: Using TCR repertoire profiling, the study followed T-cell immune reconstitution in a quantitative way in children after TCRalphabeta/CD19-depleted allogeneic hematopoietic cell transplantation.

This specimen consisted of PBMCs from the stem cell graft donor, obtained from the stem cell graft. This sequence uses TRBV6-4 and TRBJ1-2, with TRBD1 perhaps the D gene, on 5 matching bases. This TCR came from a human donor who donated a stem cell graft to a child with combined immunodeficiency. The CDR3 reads CARTKGYGYTF. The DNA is TGTGCCAGGACCAAGGGGTATGGCTACACCTTC.